The clone carrying this T cell receptor (beta chain) was counted many times. The data originate from a study of T cell repertoires in cytomegalovirus infection. Each CDR3 protein gets one entry after TCRdb re-called the reads with MiXCR. Of about 76,000 distinct CDR3 sequences in the sample, 3.7% were seen once. V lost 8 bases and J 3 bases, leaving 14 bases between the germline ends. The CDR3 extends over 13 amino acids. Germline CDR1 is SGHVS and CDR2 is FNYEAQ. The chain has TRBV7-6 and TRBJ2-7, with no clear D. The sequenced sample was PBMCs. The sequence derives from a human donor in good health (CMV status not recorded). Some clones in this sample may be carry-over from other donors' samples. The CDR3 DNA reads TGTGCCAGCGCAAAACAAATCAACTACGAGCAGTACTTC. The encoded protein is CASAKQINYEQYF.